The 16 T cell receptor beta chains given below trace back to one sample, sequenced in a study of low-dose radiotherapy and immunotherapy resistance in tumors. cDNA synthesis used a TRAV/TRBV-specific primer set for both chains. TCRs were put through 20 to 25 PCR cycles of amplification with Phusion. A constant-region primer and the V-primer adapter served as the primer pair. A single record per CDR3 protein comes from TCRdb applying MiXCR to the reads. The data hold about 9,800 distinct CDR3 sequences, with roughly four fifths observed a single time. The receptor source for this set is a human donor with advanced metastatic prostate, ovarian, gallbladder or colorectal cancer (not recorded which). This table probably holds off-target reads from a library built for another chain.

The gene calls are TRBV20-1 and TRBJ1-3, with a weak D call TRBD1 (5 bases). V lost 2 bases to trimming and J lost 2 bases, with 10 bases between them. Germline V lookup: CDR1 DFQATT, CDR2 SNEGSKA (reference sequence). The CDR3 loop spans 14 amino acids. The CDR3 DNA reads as TGCAGTGCTAGAAAAGGGGTCGCTGGAAACACCATATATTTT. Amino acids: CSARKGVAGNTIYF.

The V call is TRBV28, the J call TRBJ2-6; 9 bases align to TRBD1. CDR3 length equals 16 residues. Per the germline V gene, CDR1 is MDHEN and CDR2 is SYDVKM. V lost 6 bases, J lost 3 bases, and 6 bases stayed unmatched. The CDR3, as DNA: TGTGCCAGCAGCGACAGGGGGTCGTATGGGGCCAACGTCCTGACTTTC. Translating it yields CASSDRGSYGANVLTF. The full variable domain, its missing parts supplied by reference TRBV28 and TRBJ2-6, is DVKVTQSSRYLVKRTGEKVFLECVQDMDHENMFWYRQDPGLGLRLIYFSYDVKMKEKGDIPEGYSVSREKKERFSLILESASTNQTSMYLCASSDRGSYGANVLTFGAGSRLTVL.

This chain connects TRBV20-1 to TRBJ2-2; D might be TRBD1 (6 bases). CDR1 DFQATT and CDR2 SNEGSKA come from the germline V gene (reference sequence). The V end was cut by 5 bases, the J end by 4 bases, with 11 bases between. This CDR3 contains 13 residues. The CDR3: CSASGTFTGELFF. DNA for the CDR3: TGCAGTGCTTCCGGGACATTCACCGGGGAGCTGTTTTTT.

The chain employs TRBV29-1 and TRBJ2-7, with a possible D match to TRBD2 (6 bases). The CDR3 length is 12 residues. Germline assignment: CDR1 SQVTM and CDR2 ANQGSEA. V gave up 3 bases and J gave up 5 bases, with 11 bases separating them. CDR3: CSVEEGSDEQYF. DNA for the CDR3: TGCAGCGTTGAGGAGGGTTCCGACGAGCAGTACTTC.

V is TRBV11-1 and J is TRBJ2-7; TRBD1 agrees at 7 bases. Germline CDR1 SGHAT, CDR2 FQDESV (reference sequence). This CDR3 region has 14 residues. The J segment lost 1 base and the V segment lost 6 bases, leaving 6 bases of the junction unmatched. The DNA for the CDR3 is TGTGCCAGCAGATCCCGGGACAGTTCCTACGAGCAGTACTTC. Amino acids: CASRSRDSSYEQYF.

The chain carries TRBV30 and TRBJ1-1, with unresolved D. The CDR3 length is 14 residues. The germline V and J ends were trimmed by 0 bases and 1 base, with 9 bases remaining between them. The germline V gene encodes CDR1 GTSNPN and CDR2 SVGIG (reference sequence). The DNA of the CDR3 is TGTGCCTGGAGTGTAAATGAAGGGAACACTGAAGCTTTCTTT. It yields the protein CAWSVNEGNTEAFF. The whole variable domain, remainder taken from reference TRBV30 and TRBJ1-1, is SQTIHQWPATLVQPVGSPLSLECTVEGTSNPNLYWYRQAAGRGLQLLFYSVGIGQISSEVPQNLSASRPQDRQFILSSKKLLLSDSGFYLCAWSVNEGNTEAFFGQGTRLTVV.

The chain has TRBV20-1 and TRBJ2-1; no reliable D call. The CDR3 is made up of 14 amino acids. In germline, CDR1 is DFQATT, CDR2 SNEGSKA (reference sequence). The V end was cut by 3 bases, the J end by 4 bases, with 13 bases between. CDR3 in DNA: TGCAGTGCTAGCCTGGGCGGCCTGTACAATGAGCAGTTCTTC. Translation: CSASLGGLYNEQFF.

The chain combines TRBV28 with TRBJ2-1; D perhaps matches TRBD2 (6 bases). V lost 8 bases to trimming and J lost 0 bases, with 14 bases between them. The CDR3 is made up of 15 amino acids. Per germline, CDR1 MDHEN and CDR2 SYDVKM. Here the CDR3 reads CASGSGLSSYNEQFF. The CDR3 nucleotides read TGTGCCAGCGGCAGCGGGCTGAGCTCCTACAATGAGCAGTTCTTC.

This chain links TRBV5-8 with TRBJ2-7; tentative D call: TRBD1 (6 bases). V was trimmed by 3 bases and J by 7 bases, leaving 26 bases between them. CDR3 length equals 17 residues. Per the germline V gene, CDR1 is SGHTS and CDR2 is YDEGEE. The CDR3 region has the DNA TGTGCCAGCAGCTCCCACCCCGACGCCGGGACACCGGGGGAGCAGTACTTC. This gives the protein CASSSHPDAGTPGEQYF.

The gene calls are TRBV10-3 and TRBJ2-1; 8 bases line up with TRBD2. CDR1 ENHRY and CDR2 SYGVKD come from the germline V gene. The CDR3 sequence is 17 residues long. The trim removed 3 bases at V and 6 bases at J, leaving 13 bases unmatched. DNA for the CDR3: TGTGCCATCAGTGATGGATTAGCGGGAAGCCGTGGCAATGAGCAGTTCTTC. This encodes CAISDGLAGSRGNEQFF.

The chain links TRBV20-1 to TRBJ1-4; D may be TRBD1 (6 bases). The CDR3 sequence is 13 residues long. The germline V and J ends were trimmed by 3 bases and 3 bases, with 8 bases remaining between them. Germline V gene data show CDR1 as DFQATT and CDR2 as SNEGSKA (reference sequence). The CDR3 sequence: CSARRGSNEKLFF. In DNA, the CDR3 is TGCAGTGCTAGGAGGGGGTCTAATGAAAAACTGTTTTTT.

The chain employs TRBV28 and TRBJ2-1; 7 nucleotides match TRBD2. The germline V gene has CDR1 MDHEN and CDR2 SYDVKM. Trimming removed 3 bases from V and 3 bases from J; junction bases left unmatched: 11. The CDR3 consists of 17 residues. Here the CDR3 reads CASSFYPGGGGYNEQFF. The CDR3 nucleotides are TGTGCCAGCAGTTTCTATCCGGGAGGTGGTGGCTACAATGAGCAGTTCTTC. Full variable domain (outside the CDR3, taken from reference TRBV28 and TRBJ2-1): DVKVTQSSRYLVKRTGEKVFLECVQDMDHENMFWYRQDPGLGLRLIYFSYDVKMKEKGDIPEGYSVSREKKERFSLILESASTNQTSMYLCASSFYPGGGGYNEQFFGPGTRLTVL.

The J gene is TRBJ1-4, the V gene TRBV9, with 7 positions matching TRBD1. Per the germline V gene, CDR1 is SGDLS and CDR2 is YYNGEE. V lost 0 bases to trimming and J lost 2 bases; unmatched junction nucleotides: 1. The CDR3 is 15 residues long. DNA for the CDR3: TGTGCCAGCAGCGTAGCGACAGGGACTAATGAAAAACTGTTTTTT. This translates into CASSVATGTNEKLFF.

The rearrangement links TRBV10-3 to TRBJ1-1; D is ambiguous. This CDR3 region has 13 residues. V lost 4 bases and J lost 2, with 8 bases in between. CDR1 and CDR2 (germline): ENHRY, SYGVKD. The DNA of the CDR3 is TGTGCCATCAGTGTGGAGGGAAACACTGAAGCTTTCTTT. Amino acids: CAISVEGNTEAFF.

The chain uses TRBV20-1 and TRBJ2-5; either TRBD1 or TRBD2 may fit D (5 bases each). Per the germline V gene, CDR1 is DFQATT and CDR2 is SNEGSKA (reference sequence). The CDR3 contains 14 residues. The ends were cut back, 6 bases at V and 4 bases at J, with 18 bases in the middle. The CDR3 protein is CSAETGVGRETQYF. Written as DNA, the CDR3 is TGCAGTGCAGAAACAGGCGTTGGGAGAGAGACCCAGTACTTC.

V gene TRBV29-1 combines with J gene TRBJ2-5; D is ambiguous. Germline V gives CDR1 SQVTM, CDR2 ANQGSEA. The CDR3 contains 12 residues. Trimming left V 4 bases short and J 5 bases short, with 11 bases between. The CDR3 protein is CSVAATLETQYF. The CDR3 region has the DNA TGCAGCGTTGCGGCTACGTTGGAGACCCAGTACTTC.